This T cell receptor beta chain was captured in a study of T-cell memory formation after mild COVID-19. CDR1 SGHTA and CDR2 FQGNSA come from the germline V gene. There are 16 residues in the CDR3. TCRdb re-analysed the 5' RACE reads in MiXCR, keeping a single row per CDR3 protein. The sample shows roughly 550,000 distinct CDR3 sequences, around 21% of them seen only once. Notes on this clonotype: At one end, the junction sequence differs from germline, possibly due to a read error.

The V and J genes are TRBV7-2 and TRBJ1-2, with 9 bases matching TRBD1. The TCR comes from an adult woman who had mild COVID-19 (a few samples of this study predate the infection). Cell type and time point are not known. Sequencing was performed on PBMCs or a T cell subset sorted from them (not recorded which). The CDR3 bases are TGTGCCAGCACCTTAGGTCAGGGGACAGGGAAGGCCGGCTACACCTTC. It is translated as CASTLGQGTGKAGYTF. Supplemented by reference TRBV7-2 and TRBJ1-2, the full variable domain reads GAGVSQSPSNKVTEKGKDVELRCDPISGHTALYWYRQSLGQGLEFLIYFQGNSAPDKSGLPSDRFSAERTGGSVSTLTIQRTQQEDSAVYLCASTLGQGTGKAGYTFGSGTRLTVV.